This record looks at one T cell receptor (beta chain) sequence and its context. Its specificity is not known. A J-beta primer mix and a sample-barcoded 5' primer were used in a second PCR of about 7 to 12 cycles. TCRdb reprocessed the 5' RACE reads via MiXCR and lists one record per CDR3 protein. Of hundreds of thousands of distinct CDR3 sequences in the sample, about 56% were seen once. The germline CDR1 and CDR2 sequences are SGHTA and FQGNSA. V lost 0 bases and J 4 bases, leaving 12 bases between the germline ends. The CDR3 runs to 15 residues. These data come from a study of blood T cells in healthy people across ages. Whole-study results and caveats: Measured against age, TCR beta diversity per million T cells decreased in a roughly linear manner.

The receptor's source is a man aged 35-49 years in good health. The chain links TRBV7-2 to TRBJ1-2, with a possible D match to TRBD1 (5 bases). Sequences were obtained from blood. CDR3 nucleotides: TGTGCCAGCAGCTTAGCGCAACAGGCCCCCTATGGCTACACCTTC. The encoded protein is CASSLAQQAPYGYTF.